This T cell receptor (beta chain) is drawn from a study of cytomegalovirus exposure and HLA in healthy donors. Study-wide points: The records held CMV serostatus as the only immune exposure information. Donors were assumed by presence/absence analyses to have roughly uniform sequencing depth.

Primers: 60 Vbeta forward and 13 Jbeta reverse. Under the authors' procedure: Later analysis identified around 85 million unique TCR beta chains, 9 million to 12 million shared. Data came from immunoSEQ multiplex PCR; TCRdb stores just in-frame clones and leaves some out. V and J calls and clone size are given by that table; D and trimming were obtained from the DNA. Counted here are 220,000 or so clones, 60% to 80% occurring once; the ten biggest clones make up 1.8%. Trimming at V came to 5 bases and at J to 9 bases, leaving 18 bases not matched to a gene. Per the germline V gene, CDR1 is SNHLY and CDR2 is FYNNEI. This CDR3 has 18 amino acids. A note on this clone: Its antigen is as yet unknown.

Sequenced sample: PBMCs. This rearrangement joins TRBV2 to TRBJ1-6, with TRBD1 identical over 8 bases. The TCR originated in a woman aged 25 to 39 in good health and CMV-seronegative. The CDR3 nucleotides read TGTGCCAGCAGTACGGGGACAGGAATCGGCAGGGCCGTTTCACCCCTCCACTTT. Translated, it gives CASSTGTGIGRAVSPLHF.